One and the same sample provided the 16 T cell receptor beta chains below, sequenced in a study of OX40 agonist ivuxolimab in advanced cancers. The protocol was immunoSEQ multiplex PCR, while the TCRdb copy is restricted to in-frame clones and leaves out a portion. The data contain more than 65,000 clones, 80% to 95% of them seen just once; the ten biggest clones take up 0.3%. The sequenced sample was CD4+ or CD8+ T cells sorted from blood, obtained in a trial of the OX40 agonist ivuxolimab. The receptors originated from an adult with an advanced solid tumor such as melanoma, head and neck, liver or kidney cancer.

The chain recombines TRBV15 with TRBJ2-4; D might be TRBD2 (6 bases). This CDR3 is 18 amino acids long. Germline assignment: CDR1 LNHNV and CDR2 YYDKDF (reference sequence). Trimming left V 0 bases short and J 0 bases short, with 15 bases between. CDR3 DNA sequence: TGTGCCACCAGCAGAGATCTTGCGGGATTGGGAGCCAAAAACATTCAGTACTTC. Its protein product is CATSRDLAGLGAKNIQYF.

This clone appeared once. CDR3 sequence (DNA): TGTGCCAGTAGTATAGTTTCCGGACAGGGGGGTCAGCCCCAGCATTTT. It translates to CASSIVSGQGGQPQHF. The genes are TRBV19 and TRBJ1-5; TRBD1 aligns across 10 bases. The V and J ends lost 1 base and 6 bases, in that order; junction bases with no gene match: 6. The CDR3 has 16 residues. From germline, CDR1 is LNHDA and CDR2 SQIVND (reference sequence). Supplemented by reference TRBV19 and TRBJ1-5, the full variable domain reads DGGITQSPKYLFRKEGQNVTLSCEQNLNHDAMYWYRQDPGQGLRLIYYSQIVNDFQKGDIAEGYSVSREKKESFPLTVTSAQKNPTAFYLCASSIVSGQGGQPQHFGDGTRLSIL.

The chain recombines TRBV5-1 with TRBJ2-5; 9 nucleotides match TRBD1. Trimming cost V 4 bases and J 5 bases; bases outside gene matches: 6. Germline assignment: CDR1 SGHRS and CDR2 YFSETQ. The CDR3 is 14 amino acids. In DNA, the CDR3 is TGCGCCAGCAGCCTACAGACAGGGGGGGAGACCCAGTACTTC. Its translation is CASSLQTGGETQYF.

The DNA of the CDR3 is TGTGCCAGCAGCTCCTTACTAGCGGGGCAAGAGACCCAGTACTTC. It specifies CASSSLLAGQETQYF. This chain connects TRBV5-6 to TRBJ2-5, with 10 bases matching TRBD2. The trim removed 3 bases at V and 2 bases at J, leaving 4 bases unmatched. Germline V CDR1 and CDR2: SGHDT, YYEEEE. The CDR3 runs to 15 residues.

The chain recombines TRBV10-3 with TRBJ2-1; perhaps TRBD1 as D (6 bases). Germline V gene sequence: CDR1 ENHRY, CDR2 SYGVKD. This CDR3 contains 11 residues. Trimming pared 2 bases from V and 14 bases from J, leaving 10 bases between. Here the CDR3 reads CAISEGQREFF. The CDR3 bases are TGTGCCATCAGTGAGGGACAGAGGGAGTTCTTC.

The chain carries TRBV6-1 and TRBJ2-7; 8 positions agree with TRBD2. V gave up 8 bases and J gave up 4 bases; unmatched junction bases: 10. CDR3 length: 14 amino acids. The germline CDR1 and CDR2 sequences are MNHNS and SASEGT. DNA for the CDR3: TGTGCCAGCCAGCGCGACGGGGGGGCATACGAGCAGTACTTC. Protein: CASQRDGGAYEQYF.

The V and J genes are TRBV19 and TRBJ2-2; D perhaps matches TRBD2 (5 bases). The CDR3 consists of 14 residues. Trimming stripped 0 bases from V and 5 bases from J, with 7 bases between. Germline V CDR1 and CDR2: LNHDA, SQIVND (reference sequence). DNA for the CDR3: TGTGCCAGTAGTATAGATCGAGGGACCGGGGAGCTGTTTTTT. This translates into CASSIDRGTGELFF.

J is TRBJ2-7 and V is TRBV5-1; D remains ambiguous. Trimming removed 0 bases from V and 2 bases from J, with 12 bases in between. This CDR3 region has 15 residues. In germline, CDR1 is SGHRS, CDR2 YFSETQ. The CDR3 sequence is CASSLAPGNPYEQYF. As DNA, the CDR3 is TGCGCCAGCAGCTTGGCCCCAGGTAATCCCTACGAGCAGTACTTC.

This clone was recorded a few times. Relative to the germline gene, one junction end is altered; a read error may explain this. CDR3 in DNA: TGTGCCAGTAGTTTACATAGGGATACCCCTTTAAACTTC. Translation: CASSLHRDTPLNF. The genes are TRBV19 and TRBJ2-7, with no clear D. Germline V lookup: CDR1 LNHDA, CDR2 SQIVND (reference sequence). CDR3 length: 13 amino acids.

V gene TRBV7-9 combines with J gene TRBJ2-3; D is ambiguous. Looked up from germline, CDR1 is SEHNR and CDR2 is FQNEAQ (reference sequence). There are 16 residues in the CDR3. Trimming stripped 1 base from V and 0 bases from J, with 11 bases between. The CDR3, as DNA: TGTGCCAGCAGCTTAGTAGGTCTACTAAGCACAGATACGCAGTATTTT. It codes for CASSLVGLLSTDTQYF.

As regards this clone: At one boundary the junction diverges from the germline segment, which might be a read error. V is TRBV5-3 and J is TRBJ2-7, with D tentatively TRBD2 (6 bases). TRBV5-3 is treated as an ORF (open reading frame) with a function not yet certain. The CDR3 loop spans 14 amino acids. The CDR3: CASSLDGSAYEQYF. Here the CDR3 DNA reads TGTGCCAGCAGCTTGGACGGGAGCGCCTACGAGCAGTACTTC.

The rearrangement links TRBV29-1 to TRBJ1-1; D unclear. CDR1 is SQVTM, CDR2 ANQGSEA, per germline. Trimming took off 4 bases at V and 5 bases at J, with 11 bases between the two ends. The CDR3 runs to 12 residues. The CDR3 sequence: CSVGGMGTEAFF. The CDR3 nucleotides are TGCAGCGTTGGAGGTATGGGGACTGAAGCTTTCTTT.

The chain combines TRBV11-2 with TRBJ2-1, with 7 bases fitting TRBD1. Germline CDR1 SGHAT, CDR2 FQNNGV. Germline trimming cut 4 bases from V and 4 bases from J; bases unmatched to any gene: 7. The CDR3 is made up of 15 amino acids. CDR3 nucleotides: TGTGCCAGCAGCTCGATATCGGGACAGTACAATGAGCAGTTCTTC. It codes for CASSSISGQYNEQFF.

The CDR3 sequence: CASRALPRSTLHF. CDR3 DNA sequence: TGTGCCAGCAGGGCCCTCCCCAGGTCAACCCTCCACTTT. This rearrangement joins TRBV5-6 to TRBJ1-6; D is undetermined. Trimming removed 5 bases at V and 14 bases at J, with 17 bases between. Germline V lookup: CDR1 SGHDT, CDR2 YYEEEE. This CDR3 has 13 residues.

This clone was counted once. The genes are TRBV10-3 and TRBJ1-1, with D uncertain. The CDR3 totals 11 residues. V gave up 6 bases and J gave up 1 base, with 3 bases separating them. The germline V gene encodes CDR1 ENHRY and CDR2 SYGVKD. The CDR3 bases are TGTGCCATCAGGGGGAACACTGAAGCTTTCTTT. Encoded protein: CAIRGNTEAFF.

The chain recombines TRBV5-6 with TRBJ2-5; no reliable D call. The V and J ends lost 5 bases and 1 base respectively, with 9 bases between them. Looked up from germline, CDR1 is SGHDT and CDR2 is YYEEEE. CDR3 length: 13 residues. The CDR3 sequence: CASRHVTQETQYF. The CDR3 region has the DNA TGTGCCAGCAGGCACGTAACCCAAGAGACCCAGTACTTC.